The next 5 T cell receptor beta chains were all read from a single sample in a study of T cell responses to AZD1222 COVID-19 vaccine. The protocol was immunoSEQ multiplex PCR, while the TCRdb copy is restricted to in-frame clones and leaves out a portion. The sample has about 150,000 clones, roughly 84% seen once; the top ten hold approximately 4%. Sequenced material: peripheral blood, taken on day 0 of AZD1222 vaccination. The receptors come from an adult in good health.

The chain uses TRBV5-4 and TRBJ1-4; unclear D gene. Trimming shortened V by 4 bases and J by 0 bases, and 7 bases separated the two germline ends. Germline CDR1 and CDR2: SGHNT and YYREEE (reference sequence). The CDR3 is 14 amino acids. CDR3 residues: CASSQDPTNEKLFF. The CDR3, as DNA: TGTGCCAGCAGCCAGGACCCAACTAATGAAAAACTGTTTTTT. Complete variable domain (other parts from reference TRBV5-4 and TRBJ1-4): ETGVTQSPTHLIKTRGQQVTLRCSSQSGHNTVSWYQQALGQGPQFIFQYYREEENGRGNFPPRFSGLQFPNYSSELNVNALELDDSALYLCASSQDPTNEKLFFGSGTQLSVL.

A single count supports this clone. The V gene is TRBV7-2, the J gene TRBJ1-1, with a tentative D call TRBD1 (5 bases). Trimming took off 2 bases at V and 5 bases at J, with 9 bases between the two ends. This CDR3 has 13 residues. Germline V CDR1 and CDR2: SGHTA, FQGNSA. The CDR3 region has the DNA TGTGCCAGCAGCTTACAGGGAATGACTGAAGCTTTCTTT. Its protein product is CASSLQGMTEAFF.

The V call is TRBV28, the J call TRBJ1-5; 9 bases map to TRBD1. The CDR3 spans 16 residues. From germline, CDR1 is MDHEN and CDR2 SYDVKM. V was pared by 3 bases and J by 0 bases, with 3 bases of the junction left unmatched. CDR3 DNA: TGTGCCAGCAGTTTGGGACAGGGTTATAGCAATCAGCCCCAGCATTTT. Its translation is CASSLGQGYSNQPQHF. The whole variable domain, remainder taken from reference TRBV28 and TRBJ1-5, is DVKVTQSSRYLVKRTGEKVFLECVQDMDHENMFWYRQDPGLGLRLIYFSYDVKMKEKGDIPEGYSVSREKKERFSLILESASTNQTSMYLCASSLGQGYSNQPQHFGDGTRLSIL.

The chain combines TRBV5-4 with TRBJ1-1; D is perhaps TRBD1 (5 bases). V was pared by 2 bases and J by 3 bases, with 14 bases between. The CDR3 runs 15 residues. The germline V gene has CDR1 SGHNT and CDR2 YYREEE (reference sequence). The CDR3 DNA is TGTGCCAGCAGCTTCCCCACAGGTTCAGACACTGAAGCTTTCTTT. Translating it yields CASSFPTGSDTEAFF.

The J gene is TRBJ2-3, the V gene TRBV2; D unclear. The V gene's germline CDR1 is SNHLY and CDR2 FYNNEI. This CDR3 spans 16 amino acids. The V end lost 5 bases, the J end lost 3 bases, and 18 bases lay between the germline ends. This CDR3 reads CASSSPVVGTTDTQYF. DNA for the CDR3: TGTGCCAGCAGTTCGCCAGTCGTTGGTACGACAGATACGCAGTATTTT.